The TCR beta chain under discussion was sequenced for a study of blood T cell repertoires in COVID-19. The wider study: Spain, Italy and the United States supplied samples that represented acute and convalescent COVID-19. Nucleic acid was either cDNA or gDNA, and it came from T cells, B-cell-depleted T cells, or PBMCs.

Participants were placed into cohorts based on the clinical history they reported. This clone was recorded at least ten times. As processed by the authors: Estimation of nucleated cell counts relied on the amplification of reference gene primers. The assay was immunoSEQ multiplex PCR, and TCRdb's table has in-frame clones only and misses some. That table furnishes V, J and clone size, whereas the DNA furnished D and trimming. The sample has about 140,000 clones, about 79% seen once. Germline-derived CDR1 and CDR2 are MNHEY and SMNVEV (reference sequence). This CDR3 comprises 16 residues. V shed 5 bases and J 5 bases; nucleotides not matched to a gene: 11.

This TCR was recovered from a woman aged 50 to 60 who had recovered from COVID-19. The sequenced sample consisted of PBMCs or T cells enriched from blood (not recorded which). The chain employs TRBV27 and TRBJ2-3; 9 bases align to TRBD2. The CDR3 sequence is CASSPLAGGPGDTQYF. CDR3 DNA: TGTGCCAGCAGTCCCCTGGCGGGGGGGCCAGGAGATACGCAGTATTTT.